Reported below is one TCR beta chain. Its antigen is not identified. Treatment was busulfan-fludarabine conditioning, a marrow graft, and cyclophosphamide on days +3 and +4. Here immunoSEQ multiplex PCR was the method, and the copy in TCRdb shows in-frame clones only, minus some. This record lists roughly 7,000 clones, none seen once only, and the top ten clones contain 6%. These data are taken from a study of T cells after posttransplantation cyclophosphamide. Per germline, CDR1 LNHDA and CDR2 SQIVND (reference sequence). The CDR3 runs 13 residues. V lost 7 bases, J lost 10 bases, and 7 bases stayed unmatched. The study's findings and limits: Later post-transplant blood repertoires were often dominated by donor CD8+ memory clones.

This TCR was recovered from a female patient in her forties or fifties who received an allogeneic stem cell transplant from an unrelated donor, was CMV-positive, and had acute GVHD only. A subset of T cells may come from the graft donor. V gene TRBV19 combines with J gene TRBJ1-6; the match to TRBD1 covers 7 bases. Sequencing was performed on PBMCs, taken after allogeneic stem cell transplant with posttransplant cyclophosphamide. CDR3 region: CASTMTGKSPLHF. DNA for the CDR3: TGTGCCAGTACCATGACAGGGAAATCACCCCTCCACTTT.